These 30 T cell receptor beta chains were sequenced from one sample in a study of T cell repertoires in cytomegalovirus infection. Their antigen targets remain unknown. TCRdb used MiXCR to reprocess the reads, holding one entry per CDR3 protein. The sample includes approximately 990,000 distinct CDR3 sequences, 30% to 40% seen only once; the top ten take 13%. Sample: cultured CD8+ T cells from PBMCs, taken from culture after CMV antigen stimulation. These receptors were collected from a human donor in good health (CMV status not recorded). Some clones in this sample may be carry-over from other donors' samples.

This clonotype was recorded many times. V is TRBV6-2 or TRBV6-3 and J is TRBJ1-1, with D perhaps matching TRBD1 (5 bases). V shed 6 bases and J shed 9 bases, with 17 bases lying between them. This CDR3 is built from 13 residues. Germline V gene data show CDR1 as MNHEY and CDR2 as SVGEGT. CDR3 bases: TGTGCCAGCAGCACACTCCTCCAGGGAAAAGCTTTCTTT. Protein product: CASSTLLQGKAFF.

This clonotype has just a few counts. The V call is TRBV6-1, the J call TRBJ2-7; tentative D call: TRBD1 (6 bases). Deletions cut 5 bases from V and 5 bases from J, with 13 bases between. The CDR3 totals 13 residues. Germline lookup yields CDR1 MNHNS and CDR2 SASEGT. CDR3 sequence: CASSPYAGDEQYV. The CDR3 DNA sequence: TGTGCCAGCAGTCCCTATGCAGGGGACGAGCAGTACGTC.

To note about this clonotype: Compared with germline, one end of the junction differs, possibly owing to a read error. The chain joins TRBV4-1 to TRBJ1-1; a weak D match, TRBD1 (6 bases). The CDR3 consists of 16 residues. Looked up from germline, CDR1 is MGHRA and CDR2 is YSYEKL. CDR3 in DNA: TGTGCCAGCAGCCAAGACCTCGGGACATCGAACACTGAAGCTTTCTTT. This sequence encodes CASSQDLGTSNTEAFF.

The chain employs TRBV15 and TRBJ2-3; 10 nucleotides agree with TRBD2. From germline, CDR1 is LNHNV and CDR2 YYDKDF (reference sequence). The J segment lost 5 bases and the V segment lost 4 bases, leaving 6 bases of the junction unmatched. CDR3 length equals 15 residues. The CDR3 DNA reads TGTGCCACCAGCATAGGAGCGGGGGGGCGAGATACGCAGTATTTT. Its translation: CATSIGAGGRDTQYF.

This clonotype was detected ten times or more. This chain connects TRBV7-9 to TRBJ2-1; 8 nucleotides line up with TRBD2. Trimming took 5 bases from V and 1 from J; bases not matched to a gene: 10. This CDR3 contains 17 residues. From germline, CDR1 is SEHNR and CDR2 FQNEAQ (reference sequence). DNA for the CDR3: TGTGCCAGCAGCCCCACTCTAGCGGGCCCTTCCTACAATGAGCAGTTCTTC. It translates to CASSPTLAGPSYNEQFF.

The chain recombines TRBV4-1 with TRBJ1-5; 10 bases fit TRBD1. This CDR3 comprises 14 residues. Germline trimming cut 3 bases from V and 7 bases from J; bases unmatched to any gene: 3. Looked up from germline, CDR1 is MGHRA and CDR2 is YSYEKL. CDR3: CASSQGQGYQPQHF. The DNA for the CDR3 is TGCGCCAGCAGCCAGGGACAGGGGTACCAGCCCCAGCATTTT.

The genes are TRBV10-3 and TRBJ2-5, with D hard to call. V shed 6 bases and J shed 2 bases, with 7 bases lying between them. The CDR3 loop spans 12 amino acids. Germline loops: CDR1 ENHRY, CDR2 SYGVKD. CDR3 sequence: CAIRSSQETQYF. Here the CDR3 DNA reads TGTGCCATCAGGTCATCTCAAGAGACCCAGTACTTC.

The V call is TRBV5-1, the J call TRBJ1-1; 11 bases map to TRBD1. The V and J ends lost 0 bases and 4 bases, in that order; junction bases with no gene match: 8. CDR1 and CDR2 from the germline V gene are SGHRS and YFSETQ. The CDR3 is 17 residues long. CDR3 DNA: TGCGCCAGCAGCTTGGCCGGCACCGGGACAGGGGGCACTGAAGCTTTCTTT. It is translated as CASSLAGTGTGGTEAFF.

With regard to this clonotype: It may be a read error: a sequence one base away is much more abundant. The chain is built from TRBV6-1 and TRBJ2-1, with 7 bases fitting TRBD2. The germline gives CDR1 MNHNS, CDR2 SASEGT. CDR3 length equals 16 residues. Written as DNA, the CDR3 is TGTGCCGGCAGTGAAAAGTGGAGGGGAGGGGACAATGAGCAGTTCTTC. Protein sequence: CAGSEKWRGGDNEQFF.

The V call is TRBV25-1, the J call TRBJ1-3; D uncertain. The CDR3 consists of 17 residues. The V end lost 0 bases, the J end lost 1 base, and 13 bases lay between the germline ends. Germline values: CDR1 MGHDK, CDR2 SYGVNS. The CDR3 DNA follows: TGTGCCAGCAGTGAATACTTCCCTTCTCTTTCTGGAAACACCATATATTTT. Amino acid sequence: CASSEYFPSLSGNTIYF.

The table lists this clonotype with a few counts. The chain carries TRBV28 and TRBJ1-1, with D possibly being TRBD1 (6 bases). Germline values: CDR1 MDHEN, CDR2 SYDVKM. This CDR3 comprises 16 residues. V gave up 1 base and J gave up 1 base, with 13 bases separating them. CDR3 nucleotide sequence: TGTGCCAGCAGTTTATCCCCACAGGACAGGAACACTGAAGCTTTCTTT. Its protein product is CASSLSPQDRNTEAFF.

As for this clonotype: The junction does not match germline at one end; this may be a read error. J is TRBJ1-4 and V is TRBV7-9, with 9 bases identical to TRBD1. The CDR3 is made up of 17 amino acids. From germline, CDR1 is SEHNR and CDR2 FQNEAQ (reference sequence). In nucleotides, the CDR3 is TGTGTCAGCAGCGGCAGGGACAGGGTTACAACTAATGAAAAACTGTTTTTT. It yields the protein CVSSGRDRVTTNEKLFF. The whole variable domain, filled in from reference TRBV7-9 and TRBJ1-4, reads DTGVSQNPRHKITKRGQNVTFRCDPISEHNRLYWYRQTLGQGPEFLTYFQNEAQLEKSRLLSDRFSAERPKGSFSTLEIQRTEQGDSAMYLCVSSGRDRVTTNEKLFFGSGTQLSVL.

This clonotype was observed a handful of times. The chain recombines TRBV5-1 with TRBJ2-7; 8 bases are a match to TRBD1. V lost 3 bases to trimming and J lost 0 bases; unmatched junction nucleotides: 2. The CDR3 extends over 14 amino acids. Germline V gives CDR1 SGHRS, CDR2 YFSETQ. CDR3 sequence reads: CASSWGTGSYEQYF. CDR3 sequence (DNA): TGCGCCAGCAGCTGGGGGACAGGCTCCTACGAGCAGTACTTC.

Concerning this clonotype: At one end the junction does not follow the germline gene, possibly because of a read error. CDR3 in DNA: TGTACCAGCAGCTTGAGGGTGCCACAAGCAACTAATGAAAAACTGTTTTTT. Its translation is CTSSLRVPQATNEKLFF. V and J are TRBV7-6 and TRBJ1-4, with no clear D. The germline V gene has CDR1 SGHVS and CDR2 FNYEAQ. This CDR3 contains 17 residues.

This clonotype has just a few counts. The chain joins TRBV20-1 to TRBJ1-2; D remains unclear. The length of the CDR3 is 14 residues. Germline loops: CDR1 DFQATT, CDR2 SNEGSKA (reference sequence). The V end lost 1 base, the J end lost 0 bases, and 9 bases lay between the germline ends. CDR3 protein: CSARGFPSNYGYTF. The CDR3 DNA is TGCAGTGCTAGAGGGTTCCCTTCTAACTATGGCTACACCTTC.

This clonotype was detected many times. CDR3 loop: CASSEGYEQYV. CDR3 DNA: TGTGCCTCCTCCGAGGGCTACGAGCAGTACGTC. The chain joins TRBV2 to TRBJ2-7, with D perhaps TRBD2 (5 bases). CDR3 length: 11 amino acids. The V gene's germline CDR1 is SNHLY and CDR2 FYNNEI. Trimming stripped 11 bases from V and 3 bases from J, with 11 bases between.

This clonotype has at least ten counts. This chain uses TRBV7-8 with TRBJ2-1; weak D call: TRBD1 (6 bases). Between the trimmed V and J ends, which lost 5 bases and 8 bases, there was a span of 16 bases. Germline lookup yields CDR1 SGHVS and CDR2 FQNEAQ. This CDR3 has 14 amino acids. The CDR3, as DNA: TGTGCCAGCAGCCCAGGGACACTTCTTGATGAGCAGTTCTTC. Its protein is CASSPGTLLDEQFF.

This clonotype has a count of ten or more. CDR3 in DNA: TGTGCCAGCAGCTTAGCGAGAAGTAATTCACCCCTCCACTTT. Protein sequence: CASSLARSNSPLHF. The V call is TRBV7-2, the J call TRBJ1-6; D call uncertain. Per germline, CDR1 SGHTA and CDR2 FQGNSA. This CDR3 contains 14 residues. V dropped 0 bases and J dropped 6 bases, with 6 bases sitting between them.

This clonotype was picked up a small number of times. The genes are TRBV4-1 and TRBJ1-5; D call uncertain. The V end lost 1 base, the J end lost 0 bases, and 10 bases lay between the germline ends. The CDR3 contains 16 residues. Germline V CDR1 and CDR2: MGHRA, YSYEKL. This CDR3 is CASSQAKLNSNQPQHF. The CDR3 DNA sequence: TGCGCCAGCAGCCAAGCAAAACTGAATAGCAATCAGCCCCAGCATTTT.

This rearrangement joins TRBV24-1 to TRBJ2-7; 7 bases are a match to TRBD1. J gave up 3 bases and V 3 bases, and 16 bases lay outside the gene matches. Germline assignment: CDR1 KGHDR and CDR2 SFDVKD. There are 18 residues in the CDR3. The CDR3 region has the DNA TGTGCCACCAGTGATCAAGACTTATCCGGGACAGATCACTACGAGCAGTACGTC. Translated, it gives CATSDQDLSGTDHYEQYV.

The V and J genes are TRBV10-2 and TRBJ2-2; TRBD2 matches at 13 bases. The CDR3 is 18 residues long. From germline, CDR1 is WSHSY and CDR2 SAAADI. The J segment lost 4 bases and the V segment lost 7 bases, leaving 12 bases of the junction unmatched. The CDR3 loop is CASNLGLAGRSGTGELFF. In DNA, the CDR3 is TGCGCCAGCAACCTGGGACTAGCGGGGAGGTCGGGCACCGGGGAGCTGTTTTTT.

In this sample, this clonotype turned up a few times. This chain's CDR3 is CASSLGPLVSYEQYV. The CDR3, as DNA: TGTGCCAGCAGCTTAGGACCCCTTGTCTCCTACGAGCAGTACGTC. The chain links TRBV7-9 to TRBJ2-7, with D uncertain. Trimming shortened V by 1 base and J by 0 bases, and 10 bases separated the two germline ends. This CDR3 has 15 residues. Germline values: CDR1 SEHNR, CDR2 FQNEAQ (reference sequence).

The J gene is TRBJ2-1, the V gene TRBV5-5, with 11 bases identical to TRBD2. The CDR3 totals 14 residues. The junction had 7 bases not matched to a gene; V was cut back by 0 bases and J by 14 bases. CDR1 is SGHKS and CDR2 is YYEKEE in the germline V gene (reference sequence). The CDR3 loop reads CASSLADLAGGKFF. CDR3 sequence (DNA): TGTGCCAGCAGCTTGGCCGATCTAGCGGGGGGAAAGTTCTTC.

This clonotype was counted many times. V is TRBV7-9 and J is TRBJ2-1; D may be TRBD1 or TRBD2 (7 bases each). V was pared by 4 bases and J by 4 bases, with 14 bases between. The CDR3 totals 15 residues. The V gene's germline CDR1 is SEHNR and CDR2 FQNEAQ (reference sequence). The CDR3 region has the DNA TGTGCCAGCAGCTCTCAGGGGGGGGCATACAATGAGCAGTTCTTC. It is translated as CASSSQGGAYNEQFF.

This clonotype has only one observation. A much more abundant neighbour one base away suggests this may be a read error. Given the absence of the conserved phenylalanine or tryptophan at the CDR3 end, a read error is likely. The gene calls are TRBV7-2 and TRBJ2-3; possibly TRBD2 for D (5 bases). Germline CDR1 SGHTA, CDR2 FQGNSA. The CDR3 runs 15 residues. V lost 1 base and J lost 4, with 12 bases in between. CDR3 coding DNA: TGTGCCAGCAGCTTAGTGGGTAGCGAGGCAGATACGCAGTATTAT. The encoded protein is CASSLVGSEADTQYY.

The chain has TRBV7-9 and TRBJ2-4; TRBD1 is a possible D gene (5 bases). In germline, CDR1 is SEHNR, CDR2 FQNEAQ (reference sequence). The CDR3 consists of 16 residues. V was shortened by 4 bases and J by 0 bases, with 13 bases between the two germline ends. This CDR3 is CASSSSPGQAKNIQYF. The CDR3 DNA reads as TGTGCCAGCAGCTCGAGTCCAGGGCAAGCCAAAAACATTCAGTACTTC.

This chain links TRBV9 with TRBJ2-1, with a possible D match to TRBD2 (5 bases). Trimming stripped 0 bases from V and 8 bases from J, with 9 bases between. This CDR3 comprises 13 residues. Germline assignment: CDR1 SGDLS and CDR2 YYNGEE. The chain's CDR3 is CASSVADGDEQFF. For the CDR3, the DNA is TGTGCCAGCAGCGTAGCTGACGGGGATGAGCAGTTCTTC.

V and J are TRBV29-1 and TRBJ2-1; D call uncertain. CDR3 size: 14 residues. The V and J ends lost 3 bases and 5 bases respectively, with 14 bases between them. Germline V lookup: CDR1 SQVTM, CDR2 ANQGSEA. The CDR3 sequence: CSVELIPTHNEQFF. The CDR3 DNA follows: TGCAGCGTTGAGTTAATACCCACGCACAATGAGCAGTTCTTC.

This clonotype was counted between two and nine times. The chain couples TRBV20-1 to TRBJ2-7; D possibly matches TRBD1 or TRBD2 (5 bases each). The germline V gene has CDR1 DFQATT and CDR2 SNEGSKA (reference sequence). The CDR3 runs 15 residues. V dropped 7 bases and J dropped 6 bases, with 25 bases sitting between them. This chain's CDR3 is CSEGRRPRGGCEQYV. DNA for the CDR3: TGCAGTGAGGGTAGACGTCCAAGGGGCGGGTGCGAGCAGTACGTC.

This clonotype showed up just a few times. The rearrangement uses TRBV19 and TRBJ1-1; 7 bases are shared with TRBD1. Germline lookup yields CDR1 LNHDA and CDR2 SQIVND (reference sequence). The CDR3 has 15 amino acids. V shed 4 bases and J 6 bases; nucleotides not matched to a gene: 11. The CDR3 sequence: CASSKRQGADAEAFF. CDR3 DNA sequence: TGTGCCAGTAGTAAAAGACAGGGTGCAGACGCTGAAGCTTTCTTT.